This is a list of T cell receptor beta chains from one sample in a study of CD8 T cell repertoires and HIV-1 epitope variants. Antigens for these TCRs are unknown. TCRdb's table, derived via immunoSEQ multiplex PCR, lists solely in-frame clones and lacks some. The table lists roughly 5,700 clones, about 70% of them singletons. The source material was cultured CD8+ T cells derived from PBMCs. The receptors were gathered from a male donor with HIV. CDR3s include the opening cysteine and the closing phenylalanine or tryptophan. A D gene is named only where the DNA matches it firmly.

CDR3 protein	J gene	V gene	D gene
CASSLLAYNEQFF	TRBJ2-1	TRBV13	NA
CASSPTREQYF	TRBJ2-7	TRBV28	NA
CASTQPGDTQYF	TRBJ2-3	TRBV5-4	NA
CASTLAGNSPLHF	TRBJ1-6	TRBV27	NA
CASRARGGPGGNTIYF	TRBJ1-3	TRBV28	NA
CASSYSRNTIYF	TRBJ1-3	TRBV6-6	NA
CASSSAGIDQETQYF	TRBJ2-5	TRBV5-5	NA
CASSTRQGRYTEAFF	TRBJ1-1	TRBV27	TRBD1
CASSTRDPTRPSGANVLTF	TRBJ2-6	TRBV19	NA
CAWSELINTEAFF	TRBJ1-1	TRBV30	NA
CASSLSSGTYEQYF	TRBJ2-7	TRBV5-6	TRBD2
CASSTQIPDRGQRYEQYF	TRBJ2-7	TRBV19	TRBD1
CASSLPSAPIYEQYF	TRBJ2-7	TRBV7-9	NA
CASSGLAREETQYF	TRBJ2-5	TRBV5-6	TRBD2
CASSPAWDRGSGANVLTF	TRBJ2-6	TRBV28	TRBD1
CASSQRAREAFF	TRBJ1-1	TRBV28	NA
CASSLRAPGYTGELFF	TRBJ2-2	TRBV27	NA
CATNAGGEGQPQHF	TRBJ1-5	TRBV15	TRBD1
CASSSIAGIMTDTQYF	TRBJ2-3	TRBV18	TRBD2
CASSEAGQGAWEQYF	TRBJ2-7	TRBV2	TRBD1
CASSSGDRGRTSGANVLTF	TRBJ2-6	TRBV5-5	TRBD1
CASSLRAGEQYF	TRBJ2-7	TRBV4-2	NA
CASSLEGGRSYNEQFF	TRBJ2-1	TRBV7-9	TRBD2
CASSLTSGLREQYF	TRBJ2-7	TRBV28	TRBD2
CSVKVAGDGGQYF	TRBJ2-3	TRBV29-1	TRBD2
CASSLEDYEQYF	TRBJ2-7	TRBV5-6	NA
CASSESGLAGVAGELFF	TRBJ2-2	TRBV10-1	TRBD2
CASSGGGQQALGETQYF	TRBJ2-5	TRBV9	TRBD1
CASSSKREEVTGELFF	TRBJ2-2	TRBV6-5	TRBD2
CASSSLHLYEQYF	TRBJ2-7	TRBV5-6	NA
CASSPELDRVHNEKLFF	TRBJ1-4	TRBV28	TRBD1
CASPSGEAYTDTQYF	TRBJ2-3	TRBV6-1	TRBD2
CASSVGGQDTEAFF	TRBJ1-1	TRBV9	NA
CARRKSGGDEQFF	TRBJ2-1	TRBV23-1	NA
CASTRPLGAIHEQYF	TRBJ2-7	TRBV28	NA
CATFPTGSNTEAFF	TRBJ1-1	TRBV28	NA
CASSYSPSGSHNEQFF	TRBJ2-1	TRBV6-5	TRBD2
CASSSPGRDTTDTQYF	TRBJ2-3	TRBV11-1	NA
CASSDWDFDNEQFF	TRBJ2-1	TRBV25-1	NA
CASSLTAGGTEAFF	TRBJ1-1	TRBV11-1	NA
CASSVDRGQREQYF	TRBJ2-7	TRBV9	TRBD1
CAWRRDSNQPQHF	TRBJ1-5	TRBV30	NA
CASSGSSYNEQFF	TRBJ2-1	TRBV5-4	NA
CASSEGQGAEKPQHF	TRBJ1-5	TRBV6-1	TRBD1
CASSYSSVSGGNEQFF	TRBJ2-1	TRBV6-5	TRBD1
CASSSSDLGAKNIQYF	TRBJ2-4	TRBV7-9	NA
CASSPRPRAENEQYF	TRBJ2-7	TRBV18	NA
CALGEDQNIQYF	TRBJ2-4	TRBV7-8	NA
CASSPGGDETQYF	TRBJ2-5	TRBV11-3	TRBD2
CAWKGLENIQYF	TRBJ2-4	TRBV30	NA
CASSMEESAQETQYF	TRBJ2-5	TRBV19	NA
CASSPRGGGYGYTF	TRBJ1-2	TRBV7-2	NA
CASSSTGVGSYNEQFF	TRBJ2-1	TRBV28	TRBD1
CASSQFATNEKLFF	TRBJ1-4	TRBV7-8	NA
CASSVDTDNYQPQHF	TRBJ1-5	TRBV6-1	NA
CASSGLAGAYEQYF	TRBJ2-7	TRBV7-6	TRBD2
CASSLGAGSGANVLTF	TRBJ2-6	TRBV5-6	NA
CSARDQGEQYF	NA	TRBV20-1	NA
CASSEGGEQFF	TRBJ2-1	TRBV2	NA